This entry lists 6 T cell receptor beta chains sequenced from one sample in a study of shared clonotypes between healthy human individuals. The protocol was immunoSEQ multiplex PCR, while the TCRdb copy is restricted to in-frame clones and leaves out a portion. The sample includes about 820,000 clones, 92% of them seen just once. Positively selected for CCR7, the CD45RO-negative cells used as naive CD8 cells excluded terminally differentiated effector memory CD45RA+ cells. Sequenced input: naive CD8+ T cells sorted from blood. The receptors stem from a man aged 25 to 40 in good health.

The chain joins TRBV28 to TRBJ1-1; a possible D gene is TRBD1 (5 bases). Germline V gene lookup returns CDR1 MDHEN and CDR2 SYDVKM. V was cut by 5 bases and J by 0 bases, with 22 bases left in between. The CDR3 length is 18 residues. The CDR3 protein is CASSPLGDPAILNTEAFF. In nucleotides, the CDR3 is TGTGCCAGCAGTCCTTTGGGGGACCCAGCTATTTTGAACACTGAAGCTTTCTTT.

The chain recombines TRBV6-6 with TRBJ1-1, with TRBD1 matching 8 bases. Germline values: CDR1 MNHNY, CDR2 SVGAGI (reference sequence). V was clipped by 5 bases and J by 1 base; unmatched bases: 3. The CDR3 runs 14 residues. The CDR3 region has the DNA TGTGCCAGCAGTCAGACAGGGGCGAACACTGAAGCTTTCTTT. It yields the protein CASSQTGANTEAFF.

This chain uses TRBV27 with TRBJ2-1; perhaps TRBD2 as D (6 bases). The germline V and J ends were trimmed by 2 bases and 10 bases, with 12 bases remaining between them. Germline loops: CDR1 MNHEY, CDR2 SMNVEV (reference sequence). The CDR3 totals 13 residues. This CDR3 is CASSLPTSNEQFF. In DNA form, the CDR3 reads TGTGCCAGCAGTTTACCGACTAGTAACGAGCAGTTCTTC.

The genes are TRBV2 and TRBJ2-3, with D hard to call. Germline V lookup: CDR1 SNHLY, CDR2 FYNNEI. The V end was cut by 2 bases, the J end by 0 bases, with 6 bases between. The CDR3 has 14 residues. CDR3 sequence reads: CASSEFASTDTQYF. CDR3 nucleotides: TGTGCCAGCAGTGAATTTGCCAGCACAGATACGCAGTATTTT.

This chain links TRBV11-2 with TRBJ2-5, with D uncertain. V was pared by 6 bases and J by 5 bases, with 16 bases between. The germline gives CDR1 SGHAT, CDR2 FQNNGV. This CDR3 contains 14 residues. The CDR3 sequence: CASSYVPFGETQYF. As DNA, the CDR3 is TGTGCCAGCAGTTATGTTCCCTTCGGGGAGACCCAGTACTTC.

V and J are TRBV4-1 and TRBJ2-3; TRBD1 might be the D (6 bases). The V gene's germline CDR1 is MGHRA and CDR2 YSYEKL. The length of the CDR3 is 14 residues. Trimming shortened V by 6 bases and J by 2 bases, and 12 bases separated the two germline ends. CDR3 loop: CASRGHENTDTQYF. The CDR3 DNA is TGCGCCAGCAGGGGACACGAAAACACAGATACGCAGTATTTT.